The 17 T cell receptor beta chains below all came from one sample that was sequenced in a study of T cell responses to AZD1222 COVID-19 vaccine. Using immunoSEQ multiplex PCR, the repertoire was profiled, and TCRdb retains in-frame clones only, with some absent. The profile shows 80,000 or so clones, over 65% of them singletons. Sequenced material: peripheral blood, taken 28 days after the second dose of the MenACWY control vaccine. These receptors were obtained from an adult who received the MenACWY meningococcal vaccine as a control.

This clone has a handful of counts. The V call is TRBV30, the J call TRBJ1-4, with 7 nucleotides matching TRBD1. This CDR3 has 13 residues. V shed 0 bases and J 11 bases; nucleotides not matched to a gene: 6. Germline loops: CDR1 GTSNPN, CDR2 SVGIG (reference sequence). CDR3: CAWSVDRERKLFF. CDR3 sequence (DNA): TGTGCCTGGAGTGTAGACAGGGAGAGGAAACTGTTTTTT.

The chain carries TRBV5-6 and TRBJ1-2; 8 nucleotides agree with TRBD1. The CDR3 is 13 residues long. Germline assignment: CDR1 SGHDT and CDR2 YYEEEE. V dropped 4 bases and J dropped 7; count of bases not matched to a gene: 6. CDR3 DNA: TGTGCCAGCAGCATACTGGACAGGGCTGGCTACACCTTC. This sequence encodes CASSILDRAGYTF.

J is TRBJ1-5 and V is TRBV28; 8 bases match TRBD1. Losses at the gene ends were 5 bases for V and 7 bases for J; bases not matched to a gene: 7. The CDR3 loop spans 14 amino acids. Looked up from germline, CDR1 is MDHEN and CDR2 is SYDVKM. The CDR3: CASSVQGAQQPQHF. CDR3 coding DNA: TGTGCCAGCAGTGTCCAGGGGGCACAGCAGCCCCAGCATTTT.

This rearrangement joins TRBV19 to TRBJ1-3; D possibly corresponds to TRBD1 (5 bases). CDR1 and CDR2 (germline): LNHDA, SQIVND (reference sequence). Trimming pared 6 bases from V and 5 bases from J, leaving 14 bases between. The CDR3 covers 14 residues. CDR3 region: CASSSRDLRNTIYF. CDR3 in DNA: TGTGCCAGTAGCAGCAGGGACCTTCGAAACACCATATATTTT.

V and J are TRBV6-5 and TRBJ1-5; no clear D gene. Germline V gives CDR1 MNHEY, CDR2 SVGAGI. There are 14 residues in the CDR3. Trimming pared 8 bases from V and 2 bases from J, leaving 13 bases between. Here the CDR3 DNA reads TGTGCCAGCCTTGGATCCGGCGGCAATCAGCCCCAGCATTTT. It specifies CASLGSGGNQPQHF.

The genes are TRBV4-2 and TRBJ1-5; perhaps TRBD1 as D (5 bases). This CDR3 has 14 residues. Trimming stripped 0 bases from V and 8 bases from J, with 11 bases between. Germline CDR1 reads LGHNA; CDR2 reads YNFKEQ. The DNA for the CDR3 is TGTGCCAGCAGCCAAGACGGCAGGGATGAGCCCCAGCATTTT. Translated, it gives CASSQDGRDEPQHF.

The rearrangement links TRBV19 to TRBJ1-2; weak D call: TRBD1 (5 bases). The V and J ends lost 5 bases and 4 bases respectively, with 11 bases between them. Germline loops: CDR1 LNHDA, CDR2 SQIVND (reference sequence). There are 13 residues in the CDR3. Here the CDR3 reads CASSVGEGYGYTF. CDR3 nucleotide sequence: TGTGCCAGTAGTGTAGGGGAAGGCTATGGCTACACCTTC.

V gene TRBV5-1 combines with J gene TRBJ1-2; 7 positions match TRBD1. CDR3 size: 15 residues. Germline assignment: CDR1 SGHRS and CDR2 YFSETQ. Losses at the gene ends were 0 bases for V and 4 bases for J; bases not matched to a gene: 6. CDR3 region: CASSLGGDRGYGYTF. CDR3 in DNA: TGCGCCAGCAGCTTGGGAGGGGACAGAGGCTATGGCTACACCTTC.

The chain recombines TRBV5-1 with TRBJ2-7, with a tentative D call TRBD1 (6 bases). Germline V gene data show CDR1 as SGHRS and CDR2 as YFSETQ. V was pared by 0 bases and J by 3 bases, with 13 bases between. The CDR3 is 15 residues long. The CDR3 reads CASSLGQDSSYEQYF. The CDR3 nucleotides read TGCGCCAGCAGCTTGGGGCAGGACAGCAGCTACGAGCAGTACTTC.

The rearrangement joins TRBV29-1 to TRBJ1-4; D not certain. V lost 2 bases and J 0 bases, leaving 13 bases between the germline ends. The CDR3 is 16 residues long. Germline V CDR1 and CDR2: SQVTM, ANQGSEA. CDR3 region: CSVELSGSATNEKLFF. CDR3 in DNA: TGCAGCGTTGAACTTTCGGGGAGCGCAACTAATGAAAAACTGTTTTTT.

The chain recombines TRBV2 with TRBJ2-7; TRBD2 agrees at 16 bases. There are 15 residues in the CDR3. Germline lookup yields CDR1 SNHLY and CDR2 FYNNEI. Trimming cost V 7 bases and J 11 bases; bases outside gene matches: 11. Here the CDR3 reads CASKKGTSGRGEEYF. In DNA, the CDR3 is TGTGCCAGCAAGAAAGGGACTAGCGGGAGGGGTGAGGAGTACTTC.

J is TRBJ2-7 and V is TRBV7-2; TRBD1 matches at 9 bases. Per the germline V gene, CDR1 is SGHTA and CDR2 is FQGNSA. The CDR3 covers 16 residues. With 0 bases clipped from V and 2 bases from J, the junction kept 5 bases outside the gene matches. This CDR3 reads CASSLASGQGPYEQYF. The CDR3 DNA follows: TGTGCCAGCAGCTTAGCGTCGGGACAGGGACCCTACGAGCAGTACTTC.

The chain employs TRBV5-1 and TRBJ2-1; 12 bases agree with TRBD2. CDR1 is SGHRS, CDR2 YFSETQ, per germline. V lost 1 base, J lost 6 bases, and 11 bases stayed unmatched. There are 18 residues in the CDR3. CDR3 sequence: CASSLYPSGRARFNEQFF. The DNA for the CDR3 is TGCGCCAGCAGCTTGTATCCTAGCGGGAGGGCCCGATTCAATGAGCAGTTCTTC.

The chain couples TRBV24-1 to TRBJ2-1, with D tentatively TRBD1 or TRBD2 (6 bases each). There are 15 residues in the CDR3. CDR1 and CDR2 (germline): KGHDR, SFDVKD. Trimming took off 5 bases at V and 1 base at J, with 11 bases between the two ends. This CDR3 reads CATSGGAASYNEQFF. The CDR3 bases are TGTGCCACCAGTGGGGGGGCGGCATCCTACAATGAGCAGTTCTTC.

This chain connects TRBV30 to TRBJ1-1; D is perhaps TRBD1 (6 bases). Trimming took off 4 bases at V and 4 bases at J, with 13 bases between the two ends. The CDR3 is 13 residues long. Germline CDR1 GTSNPN, CDR2 SVGIG (reference sequence). The CDR3 DNA reads TGTGCCTGGAAAGAAAAGGGGGGCACTGAAGCTTTCTTT. It yields the protein CAWKEKGGTEAFF. Full variable domain (remainder filled in from reference TRBV30 and TRBJ1-1): SQTIHQWPATLVQPVGSPLSLECTVEGTSNPNLYWYRQAAGRGLQLLFYSVGIGQISSEVPQNLSASRPQDRQFILSSKKLLLSDSGFYLCAWKEKGGTEAFFGQGTRLTVV.

V usage is TRBV15 and J usage is TRBJ1-3, with a weak D call TRBD1 (5 bases). V lost 0 bases and J lost 1, with 13 bases in between. This CDR3 is built from 17 residues. Per the germline V gene, CDR1 is LNHNV and CDR2 is YYDKDF (reference sequence). Here the CDR3 reads CATSRDKGRLSGNTIYF. The CDR3 DNA sequence: TGTGCCACCAGCAGAGATAAGGGGAGATTGTCTGGAAACACCATATATTTT. Together with reference TRBV15 and TRBJ1-3, the CDR3 gives the full variable domain: DAMVIQNPRYQVTQFGKPVTLSCSQTLNHNVMYWYQQKSSQAPKLLFHYYDKDFNNEADTPDNFQSRRPNTSFCFLDIRSPGLGDTAMYLCATSRDKGRLSGNTIYFGEGSWLTVV.

This clone was detected ten times or more. V usage is TRBV2 and J usage is TRBJ1-6; D not certain. This CDR3 spans 13 amino acids. Per the germline V gene, CDR1 is SNHLY and CDR2 is FYNNEI. V was pared by 7 bases and J by 2 bases, with 6 bases between. The chain's CDR3 is CASTQTYNSPLHF. The CDR3 DNA follows: TGTGCCAGCACCCAGACCTATAATTCACCCCTCCACTTT.